This TCR beta chain emerged from a study of technical replicates of blood from several donors. CDR3 length: 17 amino acids. The V end was cut by 5 bases, the J end by 4 bases, with 23 bases between. CDR1 is SGHVS, CDR2 FQNEAQ, per germline. Using immunoSEQ multiplex PCR, the repertoire was profiled, and TCRdb retains in-frame clones only, with some absent. Of fewer than 85,000 clones in the sample, 85% to 95% were seen once. The origin of this receptor is a human donor in good health. Some clones in this sample may be carry-over from other donors' samples. Material for sequencing was PBMCs. The gene calls are TRBV7-8 and TRBJ1-2; D perhaps matches TRBD1 (6 bases). The CDR3 is CASSPRTTGTITYGYTF. Written as DNA, the CDR3 is TGTGCCAGCAGCCCGAGGACAACAGGGACGATAACCTATGGCTACACCTTC.